This TCR beta chain was captured in a study of T-cell reconstitution after alpha-beta-depleted transplantation in children. Preparation of the TCRbeta library was carried out with unique molecular identifiers. TCRdb analysed the PCR reads with MiXCR anew, one entry per CDR3 protein. The sample consists of 200,000 to 300,000 distinct CDR3 sequences, 12% of them appearing once. This clonotype was detected many times. The ends were cut back, 0 bases at V and 2 bases at J, with 9 bases in the middle. In germline, CDR1 is SGDLS, CDR2 YYNGEE. This CDR3 has 14 amino acids. The material was PBMCs from the stem cell graft donor, obtained from the stem cell graft. The receptor's source is a human donor who donated a stem cell graft to a child with acute lymphoblastic leukemia. The J gene is TRBJ2-7, the V gene TRBV9; D may match TRBD1 or TRBD2 (6 bases each). The CDR3 sequence: CASSVGGGTYEQYF. The CDR3 DNA follows: TGTGCCAGCAGCGTAGGAGGGGGGACCTACGAGCAGTACTTC.